The 14 T cell receptor beta chains reported below all come from one sample, sequenced in a study of CD8 T cells in ankylosing spondylitis. TCRdb used MiXCR to reprocess the 5' RACE reads, holding one entry per CDR3 protein. Of fewer than 35,000 distinct CDR3 sequences listed, 30% are singletons. Specimen: synovial fluid, either unsorted or a sorted T cell fraction (not recorded which). The origin of the receptors is a male donor with ankylosing spondylitis.

This chain joins TRBV27 and TRBJ2-7; 7 bases match TRBD2. The germline V gene encodes CDR1 MNHEY and CDR2 SMNVEV (reference sequence). The CDR3 covers 13 residues. Trimming removed 2 bases from V and 5 bases from J; junction bases left unmatched: 3. CDR3 in amino acids: CASSLESGNEQYF. CDR3 coding DNA: TGTGCCAGCAGTTTAGAAAGCGGGAACGAGCAGTACTTC.

This clonotype was observed a few times. The V gene is TRBV14, the J gene TRBJ1-1; TRBD1 might be the D (6 bases). The CDR3 is 14 amino acids. V shed 2 bases and J shed 1 base, with 8 bases lying between them. Germline CDR1 reads SGHDN; CDR2 reads FVKESK. The CDR3 coding sequence is TGTGCCAGCAGCCAACAGGGGTGGAACACTGAAGCTTTCTTT. It yields the protein CASSQQGWNTEAFF.

The rearrangement joins TRBV10-2 to TRBJ2-7; D remains unclear. This CDR3 region has 16 residues. The ends were cut back, 2 bases at V and 6 bases at J, with 20 bases in the middle. CDR1 and CDR2 (germline): WSHSY, SAAADI. The CDR3 loop reads CASSETRDFPKGEQYV. Here the CDR3 DNA reads TGCGCCAGCAGTGAGACAAGGGATTTCCCAAAGGGCGAGCAGTACGTC.

This clonotype was counted between two and nine times. The chain recombines TRBV12-3 or TRBV12-4 with TRBJ2-3; D is possibly TRBD1 (6 bases). The CDR3 is made up of 14 amino acids. Trimming took off 6 bases at V and 5 bases at J, with 15 bases between the two ends. The CDR3 reads CASRNWEQGDTQYF. The CDR3 DNA sequence: TGTGCCAGCAGAAATTGGGAACAGGGAGATACGCAGTATTTT.

The chain joins TRBV20-1 to TRBJ1-1, with unresolved D. Trimming took off 6 bases at V and 4 bases at J, with 12 bases between the two ends. This CDR3 is built from 12 residues. The germline CDR1 and CDR2 sequences are DFQATT and SNEGSKA (reference sequence). CDR3 in amino acids: CSASPGPTEAFF. The CDR3 bases are TGCAGTGCCAGCCCGGGTCCCACTGAAGCTTTCTTT.

In its sample, this clonotype was seen a few times. The V call is TRBV6-1, the J call TRBJ2-2; D is possibly TRBD1 (6 bases). The germline V and J ends were trimmed by 1 base and 3 bases, with 6 bases remaining between them. The CDR3 has 14 amino acids. Germline values: CDR1 MNHNS, CDR2 SASEGT. The CDR3 DNA sequence: TGTGCCAGCAGTGAAGGGACAGACACCGGGGAGCTGTTTTTT. Amino acids: CASSEGTDTGELFF.

In this sample, this clonotype turned up a few times. The V gene is TRBV27, the J gene TRBJ2-1; no firm D call. This CDR3 contains 16 residues. V was trimmed by 4 bases and J by 0 bases, leaving 13 bases between them. Germline-derived CDR1 and CDR2 are MNHEY and SMNVEV (reference sequence). The chain's CDR3 is CASSSSETFSYNEQFF. CDR3 nucleotide sequence: TGTGCCAGCAGTTCCAGCGAGACTTTCTCCTACAATGAGCAGTTCTTC.

The rearrangement links TRBV9 to TRBJ2-2, with D perhaps TRBD1 (5 bases). V was clipped by 0 bases and J by 7 bases, with 13 bases between them. CDR3 length: 15 amino acids. Germline V gene data show CDR1 as SGDLS and CDR2 as YYNGEE. DNA of the CDR3: TGTGCCAGCAGCGTAGCGAAGGGGCGCAACGGGGAGCTGTTTTTT. Protein product: CASSVAKGRNGELFF.

A few counts support this clonotype. The rearrangement links TRBV11-2 to TRBJ2-1, with D tentatively TRBD2 (5 bases). The V gene lost 0 bases and the J gene lost 10 bases, with 16 bases spanning the gap. This CDR3 has 15 residues. Germline CDR1 SGHAT, CDR2 FQNNGV. Here the CDR3 reads CASSLDSNGLLEQFF. The CDR3 nucleotides are TGTGCCAGCAGCTTAGATTCCAACGGACTGTTAGAGCAGTTCTTC. The full variable domain, in which reference TRBV11-2 and TRBJ2-1 provide the parts outside the CDR3, is EAGVAQSPRYKIIEKRQSVAFWCNPISGHATLYWYQQILGQGPKLLIQFQNNGVVDDSQLPKDRFSAERLKGVDSTLKIQPAKLEDSAVYLCASSLDSNGLLEQFFGPGTRLTVL.

This clonotype was counted only a few times. In DNA, the CDR3 is TGTGCCACCAGTGATTTTAGTGTTTGGGGTGATGAGCAGTTCTTC. Encoded protein: CATSDFSVWGDEQFF. The chain couples TRBV24-1 to TRBJ2-1; D remains unclear. The V end was cut by 1 base, the J end by 8 bases, with 14 bases between. CDR3 length: 15 amino acids. Germline CDR1 and CDR2: KGHDR and SFDVKD.

The gene calls are TRBV24-1 and TRBJ2-5; D possibly matches TRBD1 or TRBD2 (5 bases each). Looked up from germline, CDR1 is KGHDR and CDR2 is SFDVKD. CDR3 length: 13 amino acids. Trimming cost V 8 bases and J 5 bases, with 14 bases left between them. CDR3 DNA sequence: TGTGCCACCAAGGGAGCAGGGCAGGAGACCCAGTACTTC. Its protein is CATKGAGQETQYF.

The gene calls are TRBV15 and TRBJ2-1, with 8 bases lining up with TRBD2. The CDR3 sequence is 17 residues long. Germline trimming cut 5 bases from V and 3 bases from J; bases unmatched to any gene: 12. CDR1 is LNHNV, CDR2 YYDKDF, per germline (reference sequence). The CDR3 DNA is TGTGCCACCAGCGGGCCGCGGGCGGGAGGCGTCTACAATGAGCAGTTCTTC. It specifies CATSGPRAGGVYNEQFF. The full variable domain, with the rest looked up from reference TRBV15 and TRBJ2-1, is DAMVIQNPRYQVTQFGKPVTLSCSQTLNHNVMYWYQQKSSQAPKLLFHYYDKDFNNEADTPDNFQSRRPNTSFCFLDIRSPGLGDTAMYLCATSGPRAGGVYNEQFFGPGTRLTVL.

For the CDR3, the DNA is TGTGCCAGCAGTGACCCCGCTGAAGGGACCCAGTACTTC. Residues: CASSDPAEGTQYF. The rearrangement links TRBV6-4 to TRBJ2-5, with D uncertain. The CDR3 consists of 13 residues. CDR1 and CDR2 from the germline V gene are MRHNA and SNTAGT. V was pared by 2 bases and J by 7 bases, with 11 bases between.

By share, this clonotype ranks as medium-sized. The rearrangement uses TRBV25-1 and TRBJ2-1, with D unresolved. This CDR3 has 13 residues. The germline V and J ends were trimmed by 7 bases and 9 bases, with 16 bases remaining between them. Germline V gene data show CDR1 as MGHDK and CDR2 as SYGVNS. Here the CDR3 DNA reads TGTGCCAGCATGCCCGTTAATGCGGTTGAGCAGTTCTTC. As protein: CASMPVNAVEQFF.